The next 6 T cell receptor beta chains were all read from a single sample in a study of T-cell memory formation after mild COVID-19 (dated by TCRdb to 2020 to 2022). The method behind the library was 5' RACE. Instrument used: Illumina NovaSeq 6000. TCRdb redid the processing of the public reads, applying fastp at Q25 and MiXCR, and retained in-frame beta chains. Rows are unified per CDR3 protein, each entry keeping the most common DNA and genes. Present in this sample are around 220,000 distinct CDR3 sequences, over 15% of which were seen just once. About 3.5% of the sample rests with the top ten. The sequenced sample consisted of PBMCs or a T cell subset sorted from them (not recorded which). The receptors stem from a man younger than 35 who had mild COVID-19 (a few samples of this study predate the infection). The sample titles of this study are shuffled in the database, so cell type and time point are left out; the donor was told from shared clones.

This clonotype was observed many times. The chain couples TRBV7-8 to TRBJ1-5; D unclear. This CDR3 is 14 amino acids long. Germline loops: CDR1 SGHVS, CDR2 FQNEAQ. The V end lost 4 bases, the J end lost 4 bases, and 11 bases lay between the germline ends. This chain's CDR3 is CASSSAGGNQPQHF. The DNA for the CDR3 is TGTGCCAGCAGCTCGGCGGGTGGGAATCAGCCCCAGCATTTT.

The chain recombines TRBV29-1 with TRBJ2-1, with D perhaps TRBD2 (5 bases). V lost 0 bases, J lost 12 bases, and 9 bases lay in between. The CDR3 spans 11 residues. CDR1 is SQVTM, CDR2 ANQGSEA, per germline. CDR3 DNA: TGCAGCGTTGAAGATCTTGGAGGGCAGTTCTTC. The encoded protein is CSVEDLGGQFF.

The rearrangement uses TRBV6-5 and TRBJ2-3; D call uncertain. V lost 0 bases and J 0 bases, leaving 7 bases between the germline ends. The CDR3 sequence is 15 residues long. Germline CDR1 and CDR2: MNHEY and SVGAGI. For the CDR3, the DNA is TGTGCCAGCAGTTACTCCCGTACAAGCACAGATACGCAGTATTTT. Protein sequence: CASSYSRTSTDTQYF.

In this sample, this clonotype turned up a few times. V gene TRBV14 combines with J gene TRBJ2-3; the D is unclear. Looked up from germline, CDR1 is SGHDN and CDR2 is FVKESK. The CDR3 consists of 12 residues. Trimming took 4 bases from V and 4 from J, leaving 6 bases between them. CDR3 sequence (DNA): TGTGCCAGCAGCCGGACCGCAGATACGCAGTATTTT. Translated: CASSRTADTQYF. The variable domain in full, completed from reference TRBV14 and TRBJ2-3, reads EAGVTQFPSHSVIEKGQTVTLRCDPISGHDNLYWYRRVMGKEIKFLLHFVKESKQDESGMPNNRFLAERTGGTYSTLKVQPAELEDSGVYFCASSRTADTQYFGPGTRLTVL.

The chain is built from TRBV7-3 and TRBJ2-3; D possibly corresponds to TRBD1 (7 bases). The V end lost 5 bases, the J end lost 6 bases, and 18 bases lay between the germline ends. Germline values: CDR1 SGHTA, CDR2 FQGTGA. The CDR3 covers 15 residues. DNA for the CDR3: TGTGCCAGCAGCCCTCGAGGAGGGGGCCTTGATACGCAGTATTTT. Its translation is CASSPRGGGLDTQYF.

The rearrangement links TRBV5-1 to TRBJ2-7, with D possibly being TRBD1 (6 bases). V lost 2 bases and J lost 2, with 11 bases in between. Germline V gene sequence: CDR1 SGHRS, CDR2 YFSETQ. There are 14 residues in the CDR3. CDR3 amino acids: CASSFTGITYEQYF. CDR3 DNA: TGCGCCAGCAGCTTTACAGGGATAACCTACGAGCAGTACTTC.